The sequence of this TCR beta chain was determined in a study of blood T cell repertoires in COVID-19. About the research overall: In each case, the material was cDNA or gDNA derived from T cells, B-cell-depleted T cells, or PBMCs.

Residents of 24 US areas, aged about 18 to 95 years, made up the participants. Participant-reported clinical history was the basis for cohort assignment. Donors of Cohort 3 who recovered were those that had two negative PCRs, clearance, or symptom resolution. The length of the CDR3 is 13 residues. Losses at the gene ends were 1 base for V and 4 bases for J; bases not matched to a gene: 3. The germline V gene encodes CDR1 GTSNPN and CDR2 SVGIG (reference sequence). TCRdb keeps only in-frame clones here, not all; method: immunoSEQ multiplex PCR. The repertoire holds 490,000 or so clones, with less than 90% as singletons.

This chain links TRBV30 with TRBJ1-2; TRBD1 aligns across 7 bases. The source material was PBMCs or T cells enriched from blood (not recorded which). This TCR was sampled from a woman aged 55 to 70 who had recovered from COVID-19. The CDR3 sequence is CAWSDQGGYGYTF. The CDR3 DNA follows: TGTGCCTGGAGTGATCAGGGGGGCTATGGCTACACCTTC. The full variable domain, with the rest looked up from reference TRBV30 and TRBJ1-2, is SQTIHQWPATLVQPVGSPLSLECTVEGTSNPNLYWYRQAAGRGLQLLFYSVGIGQISSEVPQNLSASRPQDRQFILSSKKLLLSDSGFYLCAWSDQGGYGYTFGSGTRLTVV.